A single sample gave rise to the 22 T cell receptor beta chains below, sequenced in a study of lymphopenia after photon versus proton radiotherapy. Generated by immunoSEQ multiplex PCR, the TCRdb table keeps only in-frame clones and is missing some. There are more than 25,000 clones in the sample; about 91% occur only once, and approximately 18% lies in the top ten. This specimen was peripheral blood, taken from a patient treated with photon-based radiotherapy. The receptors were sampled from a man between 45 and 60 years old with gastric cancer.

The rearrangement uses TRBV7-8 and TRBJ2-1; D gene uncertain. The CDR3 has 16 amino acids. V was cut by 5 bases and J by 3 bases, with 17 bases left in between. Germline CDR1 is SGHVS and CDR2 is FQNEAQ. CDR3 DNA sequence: TGTGCCAGCAGCAGCCCCGGACCCAAGGGCTACAATGAGCAGTTCTTC. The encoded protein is CASSSPGPKGYNEQFF.

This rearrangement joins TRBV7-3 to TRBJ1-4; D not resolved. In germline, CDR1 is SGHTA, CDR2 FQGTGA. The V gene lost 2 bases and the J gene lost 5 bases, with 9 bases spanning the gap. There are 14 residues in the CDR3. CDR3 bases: TGTGCCAGCAGCTTAGACGGATCGAATGAAAAACTGTTTTTT. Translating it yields CASSLDGSNEKLFF.

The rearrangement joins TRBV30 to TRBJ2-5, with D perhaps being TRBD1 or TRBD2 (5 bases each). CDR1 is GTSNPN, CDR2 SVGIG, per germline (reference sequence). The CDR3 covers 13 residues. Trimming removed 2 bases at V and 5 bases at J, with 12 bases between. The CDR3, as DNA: TGTGCCTGGAGTACCCCGGGACCCGAGACCCAGTACTTC. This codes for CAWSTPGPETQYF.

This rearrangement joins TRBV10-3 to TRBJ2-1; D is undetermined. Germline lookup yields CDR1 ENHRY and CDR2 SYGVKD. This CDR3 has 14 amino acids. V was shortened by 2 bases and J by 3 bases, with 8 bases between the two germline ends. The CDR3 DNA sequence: TGTGCCATCAGTGAGGGACGCGACTACAATGAGCAGTTCTTC. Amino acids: CAISEGRDYNEQFF.

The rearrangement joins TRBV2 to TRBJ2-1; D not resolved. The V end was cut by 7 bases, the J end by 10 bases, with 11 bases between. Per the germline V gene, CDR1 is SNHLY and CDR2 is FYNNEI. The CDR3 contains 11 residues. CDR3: CASTVGREQFF. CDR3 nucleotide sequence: TGTGCCAGCACCGTGGGAAGGGAGCAGTTCTTC.

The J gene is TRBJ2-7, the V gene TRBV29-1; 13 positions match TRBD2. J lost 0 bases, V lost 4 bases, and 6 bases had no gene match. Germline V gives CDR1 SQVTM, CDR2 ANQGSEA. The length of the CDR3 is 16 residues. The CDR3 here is CSVGGTSGASSYEQYF. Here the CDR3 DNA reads TGCAGCGTTGGGGGGACTAGCGGGGCTAGCTCCTACGAGCAGTACTTC.

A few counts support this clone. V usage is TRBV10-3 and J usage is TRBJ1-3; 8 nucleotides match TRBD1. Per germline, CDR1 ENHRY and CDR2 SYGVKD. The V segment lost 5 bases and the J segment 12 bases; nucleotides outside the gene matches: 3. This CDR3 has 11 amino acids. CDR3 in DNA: TGTGCCATCAGTCGGACAGGGTACATATATTTT. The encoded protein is CAISRTGYIYF.

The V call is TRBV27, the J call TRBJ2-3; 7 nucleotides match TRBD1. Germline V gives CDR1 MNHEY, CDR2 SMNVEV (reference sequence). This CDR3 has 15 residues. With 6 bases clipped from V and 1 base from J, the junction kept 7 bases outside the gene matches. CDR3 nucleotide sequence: TGTGCCAGCAGACCTCCGGGACAGCGCACAGATACGCAGTATTTT. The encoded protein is CASRPPGQRTDTQYF.

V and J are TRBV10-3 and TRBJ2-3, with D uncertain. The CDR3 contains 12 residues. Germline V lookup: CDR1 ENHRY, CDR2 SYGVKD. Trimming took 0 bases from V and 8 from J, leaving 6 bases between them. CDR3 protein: CAISESVATQYF. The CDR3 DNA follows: TGTGCCATCAGTGAGTCTGTTGCTACGCAGTATTTT.

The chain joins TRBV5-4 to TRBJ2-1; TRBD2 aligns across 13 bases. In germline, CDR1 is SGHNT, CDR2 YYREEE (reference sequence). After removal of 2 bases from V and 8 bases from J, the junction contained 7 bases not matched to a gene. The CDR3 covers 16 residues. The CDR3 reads CASSFGTSGAGDEQFF. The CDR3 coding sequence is TGTGCCAGCAGCTTTGGGACTAGCGGGGCTGGTGATGAGCAGTTCTTC.

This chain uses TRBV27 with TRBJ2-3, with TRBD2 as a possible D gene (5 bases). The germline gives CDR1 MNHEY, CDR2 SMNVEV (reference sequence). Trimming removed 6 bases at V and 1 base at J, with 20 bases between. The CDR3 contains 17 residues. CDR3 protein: CASSSGVRIFGTDTQYF. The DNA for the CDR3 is TGTGCCAGCAGCTCCGGGGTCCGCATCTTTGGCACAGATACGCAGTATTTT.

Written as DNA, the CDR3 is TGTGCCAGCAGTGAACGGAACGAGCAGTACGTC. Its protein is CASSERNEQYV. This chain uses TRBV2 with TRBJ2-7; no clear D gene. Looked up from germline, CDR1 is SNHLY and CDR2 is FYNNEI. The CDR3 covers 11 residues. The V gene lost 2 bases and the J gene lost 5 bases, with 4 bases spanning the gap.

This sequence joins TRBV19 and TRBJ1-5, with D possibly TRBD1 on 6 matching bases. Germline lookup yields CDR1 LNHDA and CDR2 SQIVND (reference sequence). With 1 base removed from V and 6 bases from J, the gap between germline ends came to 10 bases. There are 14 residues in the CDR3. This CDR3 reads CASSIGQDIQPQHF. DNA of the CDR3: TGTGCCAGTAGTATAGGACAGGATATTCAGCCCCAGCATTTT. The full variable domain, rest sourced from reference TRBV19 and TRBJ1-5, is DGGITQSPKYLFRKEGQNVTLSCEQNLNHDAMYWYRQDPGQGLRLIYYSQIVNDFQKGDIAEGYSVSREKKESFPLTVTSAQKNPTAFYLCASSIGQDIQPQHFGDGTRLSIL.

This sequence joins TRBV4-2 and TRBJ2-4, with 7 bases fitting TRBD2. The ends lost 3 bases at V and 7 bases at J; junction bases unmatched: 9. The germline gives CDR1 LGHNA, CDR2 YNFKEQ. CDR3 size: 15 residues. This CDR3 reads CASSQEGLPQNIQYF. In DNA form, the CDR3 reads TGTGCCAGCAGCCAGGAGGGACTACCCCAGAACATTCAGTACTTC.

This CDR3 is CASRGSGISGNTIYF. In DNA, the CDR3 is TGTGCCAGCAGGGGCTCAGGGATCTCTGGAAACACCATATATTTT. V is TRBV25-1 and J is TRBJ1-3, with D perhaps matching TRBD1 (5 bases). The germline CDR1 and CDR2 sequences are MGHDK and SYGVNS. With 6 bases removed from V and 0 bases from J, the gap between germline ends came to 12 bases. The CDR3 is made up of 15 amino acids.

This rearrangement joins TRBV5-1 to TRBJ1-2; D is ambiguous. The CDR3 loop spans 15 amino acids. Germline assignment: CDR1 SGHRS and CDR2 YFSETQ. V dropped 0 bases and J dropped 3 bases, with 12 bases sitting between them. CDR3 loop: CASSLGQQGYYGYTF. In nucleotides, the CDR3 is TGCGCCAGCAGCTTGGGACAACAAGGCTACTATGGCTACACCTTC.

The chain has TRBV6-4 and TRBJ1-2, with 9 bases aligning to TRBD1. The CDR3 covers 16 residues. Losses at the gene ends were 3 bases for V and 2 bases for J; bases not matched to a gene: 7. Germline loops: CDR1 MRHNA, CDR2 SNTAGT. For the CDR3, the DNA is TGTGCCAGCAGTGAAACCGGGACAGGGACAAACTATGGCTACACCTTC. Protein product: CASSETGTGTNYGYTF.

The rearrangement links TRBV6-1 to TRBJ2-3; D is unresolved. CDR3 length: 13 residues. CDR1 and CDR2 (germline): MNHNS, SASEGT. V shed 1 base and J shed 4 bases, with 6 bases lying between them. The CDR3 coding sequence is TGTGCCAGCAGTGAAGTTCGGGCAGATACGCAGTATTTT. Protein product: CASSEVRADTQYF.

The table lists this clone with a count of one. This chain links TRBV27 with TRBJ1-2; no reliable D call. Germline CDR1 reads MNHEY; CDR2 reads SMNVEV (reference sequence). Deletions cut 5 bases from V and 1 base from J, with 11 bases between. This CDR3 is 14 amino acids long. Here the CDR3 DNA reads TGTGCCAGCAGTGGAAGCAATTATAACTATGGCTACACCTTC. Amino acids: CASSGSNYNYGYTF.

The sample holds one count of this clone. The CDR3 region has the DNA TGTGCCAGCAGCCCGAGGGGTCGGGACTACGAGCAGTACTTC. It translates to CASSPRGRDYEQYF. The chain joins TRBV9 to TRBJ2-7; possibly TRBD1 or TRBD2 for D (5 bases each). The germline CDR1 and CDR2 sequences are SGDLS and YYNGEE. The CDR3 has 14 residues. V gave up 4 bases and J gave up 3 bases, with 14 bases separating them.

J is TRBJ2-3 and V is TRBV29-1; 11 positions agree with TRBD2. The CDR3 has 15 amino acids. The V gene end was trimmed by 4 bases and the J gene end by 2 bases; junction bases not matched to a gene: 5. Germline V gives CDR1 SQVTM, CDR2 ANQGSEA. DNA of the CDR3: TGCAGCGTTGCCCCTAGCGGGGGGCCCACAGATACGCAGTATTTT. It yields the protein CSVAPSGGPTDTQYF.

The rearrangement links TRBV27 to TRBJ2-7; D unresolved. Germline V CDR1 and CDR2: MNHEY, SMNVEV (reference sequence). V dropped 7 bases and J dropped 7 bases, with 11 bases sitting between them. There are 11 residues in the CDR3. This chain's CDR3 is CASISGREQYF. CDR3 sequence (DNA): TGTGCCAGCATTTCGGGTCGGGAGCAGTACTTC.